A selection of T cell receptor beta chains follows, all from one sample in a study of CD8 T cells in Susac syndrome. From the immunoSEQ multiplex PCR reads, TCRdb called clonotypes with MiXCR, one entry per CDR3 protein. Altogether fewer than 200,000 distinct CDR3 sequences are present, roughly 96% being singletons, with the ten largest covering around 0.15%. Sequencing input: CD8+ T cells from PBMCs. These receptors all come from a human donor with multiple sclerosis. CDR3s include the opening cysteine and the closing phenylalanine or tryptophan. D genes are given only for firm matches. Some rows have no size entry. The others give once, few or many, or a class for an expanded clone.

>TRBV3-1|TRBD2|TRBJ2-1|-
TGTGCCAGCAGCCAAGACGGGAGGGATTACAATGAGCAGTTCTTC
CASSQDGRDYNEQFF
>TRBV5-1|TRBD1|TRBJ1-1|-
TGCGCCAGCAGCCCACGGACAGGGTCAAACACTGAAGCTTTCTTT
CASSPRTGSNTEAFF
>TRBV11-2|-|TRBJ2-1|-
TGTGCCAGCACCAGAATAGGGGACGAGCAGTTCTTC
CASTRIGDEQFF
>TRBV7-6|-|TRBJ2-7|-
TGTGCCAGCAGTAGCGGGACAGCCATGTACGAGCAGTACTTC
CASSSGTAMYEQYF
>TRBV9|-|TRBJ2-2|-
TGTGCCAGCAGCACTAGAGAGGTCACAGCGGGCGGGGAGCTGTTTTTT
CASSTREVTAGGELFF
>TRBV12-3/TRBV12-4|TRBD2|TRBJ2-1|-
TGTGCCAGCAGTTTCCGACTAGCAGAGCGGGAAAATGAGCAGTTCTTC
CASSFRLAERENEQFF
>TRBV27|TRBD2|TRBJ2-7|-
TGTGCCAGCACCGGGACTAGCGGGAGTTCCCTCTACGAGCAGTACTTC
CASTGTSGSSLYEQYF
>TRBV9|-|TRBJ1-5|-
TGTGCCAGCAGCCCCGACGGGGTGGGCAATCAGCCCCAGCATTTT
CASSPDGVGNQPQHF
>TRBV3-1|TRBD2|TRBJ2-7|-
TGTGCCAGCAGCCAAGATGGGACTAGCGGCTACGAGCAGTACTTC
CASSQDGTSGYEQYF
>TRBV7-6|-|TRBJ2-7|-
TGTGCCAGCCGCGGGATAAACTCCTACGAGCAGTACTTC
CASRGINSYEQYF
>TRBV5-4|-|TRBJ2-7|-
TGTGCCAGCAGCCAACCTGACGCCGGCGGATACGAGCAGTACTTC
CASSQPDAGGYEQYF
>TRBV6-6|-|TRBJ1-2|-
TGTGCCAGCAGTTACTTGGGTGCGGATGGCTACACCTTC
CASSYLGADGYTF
>TRBV28|-|TRBJ2-7|-
TGTGCCAGCAGACTACAGGGATACGAGCAGTACTTC
CASRLQGYEQYF
>TRBV27|-|TRBJ1-5|once
TGTGCCAGCTCGGGACTGCAAAATCAGCCCCAGCATTTT
CASSGLQNQPQHF
>TRBV30|-|TRBJ1-1|once
TGTGCCTGGCACCTTGGGGGTGCTTTCGAAGCTTTCTTT
CAWHLGGAFEAFF
>TRBV6-5|-|TRBJ1-4|-
TGTGCCAGCAGCCATCAGGGAGGCAGTGAAAAACTGTTTTTT
CASSHQGGSEKLFF
>TRBV28|TRBD1|TRBJ1-5|-
TGTGCCAGCAGGGGTGGGACAGGGGTTCAGCCCCAGCATTTT
CASRGGTGVQPQHF
>TRBV13|-|TRBJ1-2|-
TGTGCCAGCAGCTTAGCTACGGAGAACTATGGCTACACCTTC
CASSLATENYGYTF
>TRBV6-5|-|TRBJ2-3|-
TGTGCCAGCAGTTACACCGGTGTTAGCACAGATACGCAGTATTTT
CASSYTGVSTDTQYF
>TRBV5-1|TRBD1|TRBJ2-7|-
TGCGCCAGCAGCCCCGGACAGGGGGCACCCGAGCAGTACTTC
CASSPGQGAPEQYF
>TRBV5-1|TRBD1|TRBJ1-5|-
TGCGCCAGCAGCCTCTCTGGGGGGACAGGGGATCAGCCCCAGCATTTT
CASSLSGGTGDQPQHF
>TRBV20-1|TRBD2|TRBJ2-4|-
TGCAGTGCTAAGACCGGGGGGGCCAAAAACATTCAGTACTTC
CSAKTGGAKNIQYF
>TRBV5-6|TRBD2|TRBJ2-3|-
TGTGCCAGCAGCTCAATCGGACTAGCGGGGACCCCAGATACGCAGTATTTT
CASSSIGLAGTPDTQYF
>TRBV25-1|-|TRBJ1-5|-
TGTGCCAGCAGTGTCTTAGCCAGCCTTCAGCCCCAGCATTTT
CASSVLASLQPQHF
>TRBV3-1|-|TRBJ2-7|once
TGTGCCAGCAGCCAGGCGACCGGGACTCTATACGAGCAGTACTTC
CASSQATGTLYEQYF
>TRBV3-1|-|TRBJ2-3|-
TGTGCCAGCAGCCACGCCGTGGATACGCAGTATTTT
CASSHAVDTQYF